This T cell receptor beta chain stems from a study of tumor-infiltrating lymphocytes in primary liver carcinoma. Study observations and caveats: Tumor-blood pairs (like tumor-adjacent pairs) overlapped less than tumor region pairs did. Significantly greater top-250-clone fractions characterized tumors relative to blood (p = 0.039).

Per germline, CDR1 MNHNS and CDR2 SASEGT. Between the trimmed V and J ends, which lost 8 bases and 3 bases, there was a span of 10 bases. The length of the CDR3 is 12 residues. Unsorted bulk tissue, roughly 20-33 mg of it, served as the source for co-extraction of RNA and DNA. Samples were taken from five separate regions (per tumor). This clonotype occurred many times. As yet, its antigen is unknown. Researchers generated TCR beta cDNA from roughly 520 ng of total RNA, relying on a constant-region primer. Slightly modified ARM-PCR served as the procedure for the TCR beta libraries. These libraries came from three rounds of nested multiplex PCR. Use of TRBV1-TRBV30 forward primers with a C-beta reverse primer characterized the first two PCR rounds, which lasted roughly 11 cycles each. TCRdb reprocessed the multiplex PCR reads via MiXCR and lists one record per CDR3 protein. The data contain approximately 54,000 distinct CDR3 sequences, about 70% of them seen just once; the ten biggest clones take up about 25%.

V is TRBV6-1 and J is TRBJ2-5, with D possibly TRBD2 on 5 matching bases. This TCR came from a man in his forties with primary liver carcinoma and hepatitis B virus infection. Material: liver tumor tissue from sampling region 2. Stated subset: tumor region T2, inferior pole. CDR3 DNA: TGTGCCAGCTCCGGGGTAGAAGAGACCCAGTACTTC. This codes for CASSGVEETQYF.